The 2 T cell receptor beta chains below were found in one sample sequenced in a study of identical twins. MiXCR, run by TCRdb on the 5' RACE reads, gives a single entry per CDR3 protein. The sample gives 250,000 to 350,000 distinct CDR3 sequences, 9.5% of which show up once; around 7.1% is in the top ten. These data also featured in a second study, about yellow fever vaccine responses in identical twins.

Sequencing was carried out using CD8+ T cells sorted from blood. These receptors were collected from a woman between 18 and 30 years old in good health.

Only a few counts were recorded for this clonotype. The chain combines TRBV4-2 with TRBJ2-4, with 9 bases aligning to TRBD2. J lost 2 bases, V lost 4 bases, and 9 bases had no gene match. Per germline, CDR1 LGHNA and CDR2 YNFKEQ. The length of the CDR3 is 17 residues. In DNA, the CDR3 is TGTGCCAGCAGCCCGGTGTTAGCGGGAGTCCCCAAAAACATTCAGTACTTC. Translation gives CASSPVLAGVPKNIQYF.

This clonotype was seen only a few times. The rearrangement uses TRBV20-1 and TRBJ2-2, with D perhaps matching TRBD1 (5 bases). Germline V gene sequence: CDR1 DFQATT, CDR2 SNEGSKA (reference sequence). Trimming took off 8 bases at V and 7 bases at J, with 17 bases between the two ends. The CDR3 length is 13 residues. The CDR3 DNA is TGCAGTACCCGCAGGGCGAATTACGGGGAGCTGTTTTTT. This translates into CSTRRANYGELFF.